This T cell receptor (beta chain) is from a study of blood T cell repertoires in COVID-19. About the study: Sample material is recorded as cDNA or gDNA derived from T cells, B-cell-depleted T cells, or PBMCs.

The CDR3 contains 11 residues. Per germline, CDR1 GTSNPN and CDR2 SVGIG (reference sequence). Only in-frame clones appear in the TCRdb table, and some are missing; sequencing was by immunoSEQ multiplex PCR. Of under 450,000 clones in the sample, 70% to 85% were seen once. Sequencing input: peripheral blood. The V call is TRBV30, the J call TRBJ1-2, with no clear D. The sequence was collected from a human donor with acute or convalescent COVID-19. The donor label of this sample is uncertain. The CDR3 region has the DNA TGTGCGTACCAGGTTAACTATGGCTACACCTTC. Residues: CAYQVNYGYTF.